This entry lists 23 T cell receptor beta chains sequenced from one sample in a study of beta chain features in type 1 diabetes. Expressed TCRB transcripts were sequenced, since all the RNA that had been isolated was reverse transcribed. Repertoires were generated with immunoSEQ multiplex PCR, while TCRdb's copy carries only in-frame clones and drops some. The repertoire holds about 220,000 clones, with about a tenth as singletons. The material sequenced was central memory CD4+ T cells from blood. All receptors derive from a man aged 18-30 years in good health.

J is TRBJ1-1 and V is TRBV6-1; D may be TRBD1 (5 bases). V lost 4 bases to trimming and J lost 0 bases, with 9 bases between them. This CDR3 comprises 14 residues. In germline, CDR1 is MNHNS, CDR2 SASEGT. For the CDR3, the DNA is TGTGCCAGCAGTGGTGGAGGGGTGAACACTGAAGCTTTCTTT. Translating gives CASSGGGVNTEAFF.

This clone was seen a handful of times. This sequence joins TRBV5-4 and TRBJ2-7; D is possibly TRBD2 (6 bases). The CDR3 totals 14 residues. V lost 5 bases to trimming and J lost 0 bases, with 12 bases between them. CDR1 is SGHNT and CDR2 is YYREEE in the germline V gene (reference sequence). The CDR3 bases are TGTGCCAGCAGGCTGATGGGGGGCTCCTACGAGCAGTACTTC. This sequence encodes CASRLMGGSYEQYF.

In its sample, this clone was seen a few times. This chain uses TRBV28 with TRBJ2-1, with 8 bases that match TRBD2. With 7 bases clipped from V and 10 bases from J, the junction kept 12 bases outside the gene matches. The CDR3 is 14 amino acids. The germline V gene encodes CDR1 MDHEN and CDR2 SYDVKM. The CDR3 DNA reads TGTGCCAGCATCTCGAGCGGGAGAAACAGGGAGCAGTTCTTC. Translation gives CASISSGRNREQFF. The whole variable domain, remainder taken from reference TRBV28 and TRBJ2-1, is DVKVTQSSRYLVKRTGEKVFLECVQDMDHENMFWYRQDPGLGLRLIYFSYDVKMKEKGDIPEGYSVSREKKERFSLILESASTNQTSMYLCASISSGRNREQFFGPGTRLTVL.

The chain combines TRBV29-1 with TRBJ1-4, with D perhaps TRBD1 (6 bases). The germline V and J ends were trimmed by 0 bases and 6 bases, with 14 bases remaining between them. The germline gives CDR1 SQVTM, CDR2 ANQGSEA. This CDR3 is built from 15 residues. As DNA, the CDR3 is TGCAGCGTTGAAGATTCCCAGGCAGGGGATGAAAAACTGTTTTTT. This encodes CSVEDSQAGDEKLFF.

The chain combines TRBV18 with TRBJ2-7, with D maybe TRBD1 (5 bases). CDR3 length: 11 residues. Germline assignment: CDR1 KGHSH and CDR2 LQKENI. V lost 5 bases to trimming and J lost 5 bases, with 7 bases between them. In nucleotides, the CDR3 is TGTGCCAGCTCATTAGGGGACGAGCAGTACTTC. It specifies CASSLGDEQYF.

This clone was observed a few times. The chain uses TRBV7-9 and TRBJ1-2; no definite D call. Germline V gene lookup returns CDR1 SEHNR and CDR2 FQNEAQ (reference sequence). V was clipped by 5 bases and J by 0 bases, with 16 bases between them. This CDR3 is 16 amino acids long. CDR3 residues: CASSQSRQTSNYGYTF. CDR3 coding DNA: TGTGCCAGCAGCCAGTCCCGGCAGACTTCTAACTATGGCTACACCTTC.

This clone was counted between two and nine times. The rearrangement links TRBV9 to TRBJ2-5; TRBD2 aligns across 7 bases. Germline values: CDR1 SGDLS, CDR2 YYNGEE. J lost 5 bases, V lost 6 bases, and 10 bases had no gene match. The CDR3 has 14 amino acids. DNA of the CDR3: TGTGCCAGCAATGACGGGAGGTCCTGGGAGACCCAGTACTTC. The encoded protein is CASNDGRSWETQYF.

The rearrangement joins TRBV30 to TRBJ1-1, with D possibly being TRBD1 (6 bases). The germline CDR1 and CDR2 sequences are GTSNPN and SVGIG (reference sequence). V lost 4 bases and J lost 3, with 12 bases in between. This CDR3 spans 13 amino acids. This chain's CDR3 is CAWTNRVYTEAFF. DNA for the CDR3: TGTGCCTGGACGAACAGGGTGTACACTGAAGCTTTCTTT.

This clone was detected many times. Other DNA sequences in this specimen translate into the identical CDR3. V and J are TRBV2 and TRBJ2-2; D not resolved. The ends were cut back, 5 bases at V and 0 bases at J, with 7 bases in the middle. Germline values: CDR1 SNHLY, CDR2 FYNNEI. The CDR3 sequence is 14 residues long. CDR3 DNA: TGTGCCAGCAGTACCCGTTCGAACACCGGGGAGCTGTTTTTT. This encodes CASSTRSNTGELFF.

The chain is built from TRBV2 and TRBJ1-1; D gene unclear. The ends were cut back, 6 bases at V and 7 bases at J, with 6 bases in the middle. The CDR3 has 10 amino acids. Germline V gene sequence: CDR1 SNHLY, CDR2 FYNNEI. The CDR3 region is CASRGFEAFF. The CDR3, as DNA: TGTGCCAGCAGGGGCTTTGAAGCTTTCTTT.

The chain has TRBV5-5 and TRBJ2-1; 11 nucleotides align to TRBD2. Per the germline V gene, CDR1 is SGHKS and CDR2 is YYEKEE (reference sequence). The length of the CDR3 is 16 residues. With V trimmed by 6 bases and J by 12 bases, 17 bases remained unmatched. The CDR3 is CASNLNPGLAASGQFF. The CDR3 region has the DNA TGTGCCAGCAATTTAAATCCGGGACTAGCGGCATCAGGGCAGTTCTTC.

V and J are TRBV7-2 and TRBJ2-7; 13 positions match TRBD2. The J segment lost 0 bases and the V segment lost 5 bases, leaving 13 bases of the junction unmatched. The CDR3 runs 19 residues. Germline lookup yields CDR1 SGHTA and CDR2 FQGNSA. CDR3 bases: TGTGCCAGCAGCCATAAAGGGACTAGCGGGACCGTATTCTCCTACGAGCAGTACTTC. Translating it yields CASSHKGTSGTVFSYEQYF.

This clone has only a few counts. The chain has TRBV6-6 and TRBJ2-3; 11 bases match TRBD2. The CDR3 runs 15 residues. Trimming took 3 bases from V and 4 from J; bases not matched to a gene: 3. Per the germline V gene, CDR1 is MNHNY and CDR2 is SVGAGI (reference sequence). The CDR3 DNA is TGTGCCAGCAGTTATCTAGCGGGAGGCGCAGATACGCAGTATTTT. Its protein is CASSYLAGGADTQYF.

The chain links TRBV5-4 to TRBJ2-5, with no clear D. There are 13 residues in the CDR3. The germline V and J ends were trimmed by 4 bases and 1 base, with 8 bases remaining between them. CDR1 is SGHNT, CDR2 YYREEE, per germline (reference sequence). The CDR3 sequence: CASSPDRQETQYF. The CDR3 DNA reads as TGTGCCAGCAGCCCGGACCGCCAAGAGACCCAGTACTTC.

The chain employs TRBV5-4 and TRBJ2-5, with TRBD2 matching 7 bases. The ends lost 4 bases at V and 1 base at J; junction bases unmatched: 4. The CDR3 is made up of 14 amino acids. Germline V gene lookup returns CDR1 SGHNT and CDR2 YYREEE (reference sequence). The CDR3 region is CASSLPSGQETQYF. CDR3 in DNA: TGTGCCAGCAGCCTACCTAGCGGCCAAGAGACCCAGTACTTC.

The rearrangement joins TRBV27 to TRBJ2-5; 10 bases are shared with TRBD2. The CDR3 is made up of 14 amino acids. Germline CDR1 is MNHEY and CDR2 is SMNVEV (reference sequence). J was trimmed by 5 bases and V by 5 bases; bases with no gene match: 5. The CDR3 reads CASSPLAGRETQYF. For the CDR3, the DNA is TGTGCCAGCAGTCCACTAGCGGGAAGGGAGACCCAGTACTTC.

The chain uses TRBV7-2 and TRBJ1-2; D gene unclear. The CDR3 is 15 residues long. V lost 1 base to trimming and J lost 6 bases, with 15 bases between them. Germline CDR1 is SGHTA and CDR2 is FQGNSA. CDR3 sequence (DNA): TGTGCCAGCAGCTTAGGGTCCCGGACCTGGGATGGCTACACCTTC. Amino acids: CASSLGSRTWDGYTF.

CDR3 sequence: CASSFGTGNYGYTF. CDR3 coding DNA: TGTGCCAGCAGCTTTGGGACAGGGAACTATGGCTACACCTTC. This sequence joins TRBV7-2 and TRBJ1-2; 9 bases are shared with TRBD1. The CDR3 consists of 14 residues. Per the germline V gene, CDR1 is SGHTA and CDR2 is FQGNSA. V was clipped by 3 bases and J by 2 bases; unmatched bases: 1.

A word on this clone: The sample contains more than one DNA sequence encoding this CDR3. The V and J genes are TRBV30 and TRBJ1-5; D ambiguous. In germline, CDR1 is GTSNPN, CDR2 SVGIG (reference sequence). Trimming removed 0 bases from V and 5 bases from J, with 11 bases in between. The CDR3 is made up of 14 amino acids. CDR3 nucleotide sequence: TGTGCCTGGAGTGTCTTACGGGGAGATCAGCCCCAGCATTTT. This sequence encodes CAWSVLRGDQPQHF.

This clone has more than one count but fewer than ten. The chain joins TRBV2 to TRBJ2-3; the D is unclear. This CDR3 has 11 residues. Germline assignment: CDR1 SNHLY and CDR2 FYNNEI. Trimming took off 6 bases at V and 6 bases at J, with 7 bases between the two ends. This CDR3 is CASSRKDTQYF. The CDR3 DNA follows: TGTGCCAGCAGCCGGAAGGATACGCAGTATTTT.

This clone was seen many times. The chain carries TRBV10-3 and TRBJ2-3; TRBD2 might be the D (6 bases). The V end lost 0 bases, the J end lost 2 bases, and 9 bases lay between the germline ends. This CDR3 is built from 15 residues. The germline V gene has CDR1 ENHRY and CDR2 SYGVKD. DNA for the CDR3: TGTGCCATCAGTGAGTCGGTAGCGGACACAGATACGCAGTATTTT. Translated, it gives CAISESVADTDTQYF.

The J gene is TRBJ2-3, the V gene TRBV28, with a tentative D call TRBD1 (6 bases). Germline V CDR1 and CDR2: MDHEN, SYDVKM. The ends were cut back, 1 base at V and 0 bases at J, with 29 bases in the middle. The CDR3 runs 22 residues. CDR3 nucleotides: TGTGCCAGCAGTTTATTGGGCTCTAAGGGACAAATTATTCGAACTAGCACAGATACGCAGTATTTT. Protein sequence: CASSLLGSKGQIIRTSTDTQYF.

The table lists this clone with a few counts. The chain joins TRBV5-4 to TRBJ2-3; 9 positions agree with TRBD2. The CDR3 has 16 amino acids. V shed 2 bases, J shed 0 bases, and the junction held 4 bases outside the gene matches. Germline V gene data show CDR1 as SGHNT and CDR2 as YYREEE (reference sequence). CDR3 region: CASSLPTSGSTDTQYF. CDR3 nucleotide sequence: TGTGCCAGCAGCTTACCGACTAGCGGTAGCACAGATACGCAGTATTTT.